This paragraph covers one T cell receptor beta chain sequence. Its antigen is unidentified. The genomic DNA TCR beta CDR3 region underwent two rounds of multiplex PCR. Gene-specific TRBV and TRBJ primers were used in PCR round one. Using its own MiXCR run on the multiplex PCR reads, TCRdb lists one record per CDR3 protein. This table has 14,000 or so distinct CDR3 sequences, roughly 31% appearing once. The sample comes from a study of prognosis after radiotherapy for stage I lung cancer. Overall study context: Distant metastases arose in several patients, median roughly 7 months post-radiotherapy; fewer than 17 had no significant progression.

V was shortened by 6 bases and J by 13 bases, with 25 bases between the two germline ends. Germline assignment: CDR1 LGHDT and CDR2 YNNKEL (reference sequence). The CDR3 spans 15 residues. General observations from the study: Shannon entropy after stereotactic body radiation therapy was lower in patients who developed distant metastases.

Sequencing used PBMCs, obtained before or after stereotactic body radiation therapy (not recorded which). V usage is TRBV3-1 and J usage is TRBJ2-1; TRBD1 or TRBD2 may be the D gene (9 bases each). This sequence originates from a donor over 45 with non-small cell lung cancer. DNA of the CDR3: TGTGCCAGCAGTATCACAGGGGGCGCGGGGGGGACCCAGTTCTTC. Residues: CASSITGGAGGTQFF.